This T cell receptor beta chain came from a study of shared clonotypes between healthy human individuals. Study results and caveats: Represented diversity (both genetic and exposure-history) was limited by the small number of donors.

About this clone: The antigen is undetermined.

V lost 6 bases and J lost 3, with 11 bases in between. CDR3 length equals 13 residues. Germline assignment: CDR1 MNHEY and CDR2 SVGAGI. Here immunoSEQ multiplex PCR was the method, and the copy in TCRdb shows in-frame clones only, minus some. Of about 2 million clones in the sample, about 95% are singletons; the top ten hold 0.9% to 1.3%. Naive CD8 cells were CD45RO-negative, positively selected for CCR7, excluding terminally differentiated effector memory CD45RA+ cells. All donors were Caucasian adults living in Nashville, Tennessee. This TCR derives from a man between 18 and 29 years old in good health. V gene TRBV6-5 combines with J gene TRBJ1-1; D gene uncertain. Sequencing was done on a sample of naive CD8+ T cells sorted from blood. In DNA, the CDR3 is TGTGCCAGCAGCCGAGGTTGGGACACTGAAGCTTTCTTT. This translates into CASSRGWDTEAFF.